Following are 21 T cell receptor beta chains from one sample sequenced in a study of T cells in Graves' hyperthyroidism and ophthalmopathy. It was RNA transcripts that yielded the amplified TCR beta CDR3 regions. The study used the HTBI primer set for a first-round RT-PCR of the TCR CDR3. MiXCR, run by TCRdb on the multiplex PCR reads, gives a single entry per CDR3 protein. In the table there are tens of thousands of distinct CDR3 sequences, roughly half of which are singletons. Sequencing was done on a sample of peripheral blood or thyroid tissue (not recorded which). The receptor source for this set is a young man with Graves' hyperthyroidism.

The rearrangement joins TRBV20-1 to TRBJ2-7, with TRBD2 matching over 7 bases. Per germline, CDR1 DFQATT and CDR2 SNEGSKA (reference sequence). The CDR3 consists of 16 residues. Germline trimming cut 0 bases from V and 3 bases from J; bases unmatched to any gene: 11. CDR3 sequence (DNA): TGCAGTGCTAGAGAGGGACTTGCGGGAGTTTTCTACGAGCAGTACTTC. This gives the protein CSAREGLAGVFYEQYF.

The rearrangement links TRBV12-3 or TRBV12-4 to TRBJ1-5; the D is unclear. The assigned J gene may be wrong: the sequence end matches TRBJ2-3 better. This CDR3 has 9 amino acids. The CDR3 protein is CASSQPQYF. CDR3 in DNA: TGTGCCAGCAGTCAGCCCCAGTATTTT.

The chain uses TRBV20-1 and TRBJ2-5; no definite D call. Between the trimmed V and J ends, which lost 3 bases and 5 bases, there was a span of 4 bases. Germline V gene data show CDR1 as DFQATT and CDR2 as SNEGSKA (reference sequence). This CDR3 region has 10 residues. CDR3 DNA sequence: TGCAGTGCTAGCGGGGAGACCCAGTACTTC. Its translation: CSASGETQYF.

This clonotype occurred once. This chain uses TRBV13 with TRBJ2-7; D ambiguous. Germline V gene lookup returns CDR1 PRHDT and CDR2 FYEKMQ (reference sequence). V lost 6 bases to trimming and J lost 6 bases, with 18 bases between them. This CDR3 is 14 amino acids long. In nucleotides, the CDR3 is TGTGCCAGCAGTTTTTTCGGGTCTACGGGCGAGCAGTACTTC. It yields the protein CASSFFGSTGEQYF. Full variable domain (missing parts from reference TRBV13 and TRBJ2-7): AAGVIQSPRHLIKEKRETATLKCYPIPRHDTVYWYQQGPGQDPQFLISFYEKMQSDKGSIPDRFSAQQFSDYHSELNMSSLELGDSALYFCASSFFGSTGEQYFGPGTRLTVT.

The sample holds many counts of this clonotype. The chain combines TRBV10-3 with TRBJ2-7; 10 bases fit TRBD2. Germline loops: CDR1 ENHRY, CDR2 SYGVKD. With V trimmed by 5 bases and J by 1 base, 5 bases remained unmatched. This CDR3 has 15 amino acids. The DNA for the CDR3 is TGTGCCATCAGTTTCGGGACTAGCGATTCCTACGAGCAGTACTTC. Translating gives CAISFGTSDSYEQYF.

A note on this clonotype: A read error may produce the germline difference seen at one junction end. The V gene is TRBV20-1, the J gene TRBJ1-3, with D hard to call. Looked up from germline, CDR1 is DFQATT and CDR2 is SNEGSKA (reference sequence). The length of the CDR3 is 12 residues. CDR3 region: CSASPAGSTIYF. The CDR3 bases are TGCAGTGCTAGCCCTGCTGGAAGCACCATATATTTT.

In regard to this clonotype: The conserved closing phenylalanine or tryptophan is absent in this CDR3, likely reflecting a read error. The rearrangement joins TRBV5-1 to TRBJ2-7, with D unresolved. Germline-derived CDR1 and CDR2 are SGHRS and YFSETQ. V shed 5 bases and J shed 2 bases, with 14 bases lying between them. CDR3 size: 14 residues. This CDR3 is CASRPGRVTYEQYL. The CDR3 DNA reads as TGCGCCAGCAGACCCGGCAGAGTAACCTACGAGCAGTACCTC.

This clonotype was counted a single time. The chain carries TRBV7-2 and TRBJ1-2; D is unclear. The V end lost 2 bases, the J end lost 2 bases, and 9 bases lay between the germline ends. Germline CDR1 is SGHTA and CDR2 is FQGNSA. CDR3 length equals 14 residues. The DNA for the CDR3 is TGTGCCAGCAGCTTAACCGGGATAAACTATGGCTACACCTTC. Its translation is CASSLTGINYGYTF. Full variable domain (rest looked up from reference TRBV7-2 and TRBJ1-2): GAGVSQSPSNKVTEKGKDVELRCDPISGHTALYWYRQSLGQGLEFLIYFQGNSAPDKSGLPSDRFSAERTGGSVSTLTIQRTQQEDSAVYLCASSLTGINYGYTFGSGTRLTVV.

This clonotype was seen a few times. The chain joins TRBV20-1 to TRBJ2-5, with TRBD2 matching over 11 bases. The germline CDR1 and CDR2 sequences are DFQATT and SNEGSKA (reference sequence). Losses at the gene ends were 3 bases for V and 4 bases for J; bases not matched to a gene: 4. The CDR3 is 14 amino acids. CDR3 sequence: CSASGGLAGETQYF. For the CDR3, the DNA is TGCAGTGCTAGCGGTGGACTAGCGGGAGAGACCCAGTACTTC.

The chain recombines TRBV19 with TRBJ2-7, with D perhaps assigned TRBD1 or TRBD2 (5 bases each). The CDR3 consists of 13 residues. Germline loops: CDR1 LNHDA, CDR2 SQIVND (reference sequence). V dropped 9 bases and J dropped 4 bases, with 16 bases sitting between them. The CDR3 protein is CASRRGREYEQYF. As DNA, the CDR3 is TGTGCCAGCCGACGGGGCAGGGAGTACGAGCAGTACTTC.

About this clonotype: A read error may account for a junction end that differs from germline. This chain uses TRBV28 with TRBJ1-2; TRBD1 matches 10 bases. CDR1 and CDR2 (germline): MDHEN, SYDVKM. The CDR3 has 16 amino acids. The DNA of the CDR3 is TGTGCCGGCAGTCCGAGGGACAGGGGACTCGACTATGGCTACACCTTC. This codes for CAGSPRDRGLDYGYTF.

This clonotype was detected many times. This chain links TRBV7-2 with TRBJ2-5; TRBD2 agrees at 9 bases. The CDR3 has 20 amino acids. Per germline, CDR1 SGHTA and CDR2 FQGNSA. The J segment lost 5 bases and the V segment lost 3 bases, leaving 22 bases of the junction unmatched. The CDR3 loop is CASSFPPETSGNTVWETQYF. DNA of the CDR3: TGTGCCAGCAGCTTCCCCCCCGAGACTAGCGGAAATACCGTGTGGGAGACCCAGTACTTC. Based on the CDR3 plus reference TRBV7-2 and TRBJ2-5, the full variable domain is GAGVSQSPSNKVTEKGKDVELRCDPISGHTALYWYRQSLGQGLEFLIYFQGNSAPDKSGLPSDRFSAERTGGSVSTLTIQRTQQEDSAVYLCASSFPPETSGNTVWETQYFGPGTRLLVL.

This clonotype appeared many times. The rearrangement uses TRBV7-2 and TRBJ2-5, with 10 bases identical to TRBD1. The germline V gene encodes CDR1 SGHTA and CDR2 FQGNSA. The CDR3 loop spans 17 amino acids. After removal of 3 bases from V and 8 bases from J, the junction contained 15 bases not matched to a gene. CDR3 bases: TGTGCCAGCAGCTTTCAGGGGCGGCCGGGACAGGGGTTAACCCAGTACTTC. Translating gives CASSFQGRPGQGLTQYF. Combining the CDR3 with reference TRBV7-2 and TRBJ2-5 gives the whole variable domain GAGVSQSPSNKVTEKGKDVELRCDPISGHTALYWYRQSLGQGLEFLIYFQGNSAPDKSGLPSDRFSAERTGGSVSTLTIQRTQQEDSAVYLCASSFQGRPGQGLTQYFGPGTRLLVL.

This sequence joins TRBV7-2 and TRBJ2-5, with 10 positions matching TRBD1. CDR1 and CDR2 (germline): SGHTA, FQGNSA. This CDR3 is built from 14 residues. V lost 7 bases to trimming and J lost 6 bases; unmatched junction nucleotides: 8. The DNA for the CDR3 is TGTGCCAGCATCCCGGGACAGGGGTCGAAGACCCAGTACTTC. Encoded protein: CASIPGQGSKTQYF.

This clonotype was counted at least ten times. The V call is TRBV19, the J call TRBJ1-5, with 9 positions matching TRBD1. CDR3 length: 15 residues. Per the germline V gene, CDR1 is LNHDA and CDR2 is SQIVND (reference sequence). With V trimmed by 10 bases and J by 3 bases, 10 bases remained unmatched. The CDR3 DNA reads TGTGCCACAAAACAGGGGGCAACAATCAATCAGCCCCAGCATTTT. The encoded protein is CATKQGATINQPQHF. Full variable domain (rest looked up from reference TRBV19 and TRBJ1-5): DGGITQSPKYLFRKEGQNVTLSCEQNLNHDAMYWYRQDPGQGLRLIYYSQIVNDFQKGDIAEGYSVSREKKESFPLTVTSAQKNPTAFYLCATKQGATINQPQHFGDGTRLSIL.

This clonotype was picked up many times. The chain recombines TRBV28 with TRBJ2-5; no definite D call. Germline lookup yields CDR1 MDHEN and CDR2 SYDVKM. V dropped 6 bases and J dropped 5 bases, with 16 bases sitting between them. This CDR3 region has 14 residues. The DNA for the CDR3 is TGTGCCAGCAGCCGTCAAAACGTACATGAGACCCAGTACTTC. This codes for CASSRQNVHETQYF.

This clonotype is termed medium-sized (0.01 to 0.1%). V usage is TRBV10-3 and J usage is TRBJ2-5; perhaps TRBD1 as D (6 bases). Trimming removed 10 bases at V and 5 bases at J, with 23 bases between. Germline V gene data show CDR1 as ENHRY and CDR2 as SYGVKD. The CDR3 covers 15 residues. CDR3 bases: TGTGCCACCGGGGTGGGGGCACGAATCGGGGAGACCCAGTACTTC. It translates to CATGVGARIGETQYF.

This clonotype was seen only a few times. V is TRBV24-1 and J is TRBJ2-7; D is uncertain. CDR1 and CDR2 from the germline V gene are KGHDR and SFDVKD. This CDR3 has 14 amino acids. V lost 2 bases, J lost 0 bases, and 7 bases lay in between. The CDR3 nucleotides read TGTGCCACCAGTGATTCGTCCTCCTCCTACGAGCAGTACTTC. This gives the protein CATSDSSSSYEQYF.

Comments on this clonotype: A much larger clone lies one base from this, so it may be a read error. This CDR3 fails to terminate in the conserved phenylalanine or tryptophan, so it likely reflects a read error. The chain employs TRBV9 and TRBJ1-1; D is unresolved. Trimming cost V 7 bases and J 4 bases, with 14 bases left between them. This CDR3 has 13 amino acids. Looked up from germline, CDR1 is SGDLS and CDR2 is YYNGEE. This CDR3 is CASSEGRATEAFL. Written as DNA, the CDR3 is TGTGCCAGCTCAGAGGGAAGGGCCACTGAAGCTTTCTTA.

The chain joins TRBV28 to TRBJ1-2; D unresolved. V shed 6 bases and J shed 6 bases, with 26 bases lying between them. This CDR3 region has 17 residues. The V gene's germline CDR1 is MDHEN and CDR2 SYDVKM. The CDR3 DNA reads TGTGCCAGCAGCACTTATTTCTCGGACGCGGATTTCCATGGCTACACCTTC. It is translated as CASSTYFSDADFHGYTF.

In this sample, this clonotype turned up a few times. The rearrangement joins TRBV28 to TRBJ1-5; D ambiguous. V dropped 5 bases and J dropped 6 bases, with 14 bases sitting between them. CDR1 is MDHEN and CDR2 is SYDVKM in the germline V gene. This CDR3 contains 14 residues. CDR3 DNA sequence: TGTGCCAGCAGTCTCCCGGTAGGACGTCAGCCCCAGCATTTT. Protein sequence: CASSLPVGRQPQHF.